The clone carrying this TCR beta chain was counted many times. Donors had no recently reported acute infections or vaccinations and were HIV-negative. The sample belongs to a study of shared clonotypes between healthy human individuals. TCRdb's table, derived via immunoSEQ multiplex PCR, lists solely in-frame clones and lacks some. The sample contains 98,000 or so clones, around 65% of which appear only once. Sequenced: memory CD8+ T cells sorted from blood. The subset denotes: CD45RO+ cells pooled with CCR7-negative TemRA cells. The TCR was taken from a woman in her thirties in good health.

The CDR3 protein is CATHGQGLYNEQFF. CDR3 sequence (DNA): TGTGCCACCCACGGACAGGGGCTTTACAATGAGCAGTTCTTC. The chain links TRBV28 to TRBJ2-1; TRBD1 matches 9 bases. After removal of 10 bases from V and 4 bases from J, the junction contained 8 bases not matched to a gene. The CDR3 length is 14 residues. From germline, CDR1 is MDHEN and CDR2 SYDVKM.